The clone carrying this TCR beta chain was counted between two and nine times. The primer mix had 60 Vbeta and 13 Jbeta primers. Method: immunoSEQ multiplex PCR; TCRdb's copy keeps in-frame clones and lacks some. This table has more than 100,000 clones, roughly 70% appearing once. These data are taken from a study of cytomegalovirus exposure and HLA in healthy donors. The CDR3 covers 16 residues. The germline CDR1 and CDR2 sequences are SGDLS and YYNGEE. V shed 2 bases and J 9 bases; nucleotides not matched to a gene: 16. The donors, nominally healthy at sampling, likely had unrecorded immune exposures.

V gene TRBV9 combines with J gene TRBJ1-1; TRBD1 matches at 7 bases. The receptor comes from a woman between 50 and 59 years old in good health and CMV-seronegative. Sequenced sample: PBMCs. The CDR3 spells CASSVGPLRTGEKAFF. Here the CDR3 DNA reads TGTGCCAGCAGCGTCGGACCTTTAAGGACAGGAGAGAAAGCTTTCTTT.